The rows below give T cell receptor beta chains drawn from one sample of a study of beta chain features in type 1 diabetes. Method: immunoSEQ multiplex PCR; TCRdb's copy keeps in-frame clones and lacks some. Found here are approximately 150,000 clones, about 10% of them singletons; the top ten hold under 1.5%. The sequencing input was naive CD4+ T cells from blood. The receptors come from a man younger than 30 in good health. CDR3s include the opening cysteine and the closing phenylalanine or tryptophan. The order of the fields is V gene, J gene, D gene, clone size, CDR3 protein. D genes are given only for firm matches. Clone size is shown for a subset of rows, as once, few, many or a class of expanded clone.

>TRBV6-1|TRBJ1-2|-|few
CASSELGGNYGYTF
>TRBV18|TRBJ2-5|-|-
CASSPTPGIQETQYF
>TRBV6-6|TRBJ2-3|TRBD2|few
CASSSTSGAYTDTQYF
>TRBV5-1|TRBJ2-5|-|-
CASSLSQQETQYF
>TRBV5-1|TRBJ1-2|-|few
CASSLTGLYGYTF
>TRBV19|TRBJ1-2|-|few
CASSIAGDRLLTYGYTF
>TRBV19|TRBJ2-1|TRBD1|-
CASSRGIVGQGYNEQFF
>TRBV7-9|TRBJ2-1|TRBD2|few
CASSLPPRLAGGTYNEQFF
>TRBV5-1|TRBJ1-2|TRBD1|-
CASSLVKGTAGYGYTF
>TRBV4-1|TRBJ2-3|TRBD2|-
CASSQVGTSGGGTTDTQYF
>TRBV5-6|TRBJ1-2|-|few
CASSPVDRAPNYGYTF
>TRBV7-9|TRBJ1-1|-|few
CASSLVYSTSTEAFF
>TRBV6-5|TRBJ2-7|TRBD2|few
CASSYSGGGTYEQYF
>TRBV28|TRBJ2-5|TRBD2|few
CASSGSGGPQETQYF
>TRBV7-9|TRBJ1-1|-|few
CASSLGPSNTEAFF
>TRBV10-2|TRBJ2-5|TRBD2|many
CASRLAGDETQYF
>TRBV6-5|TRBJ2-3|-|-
CASSKQETSTDTQYF
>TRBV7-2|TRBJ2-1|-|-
CASTRQLNNEQFF
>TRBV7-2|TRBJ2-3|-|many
CASSLQASTDTQYF
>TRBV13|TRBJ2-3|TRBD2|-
CASSLMSGRADTQYF
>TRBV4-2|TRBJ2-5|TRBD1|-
CASSQALGQGAEKTQYF
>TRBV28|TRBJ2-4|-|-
CASNQGQNIQYF
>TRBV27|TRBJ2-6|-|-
CASSGVGAGANVLTF
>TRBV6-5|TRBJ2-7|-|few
CASSYSPTPFYEQYF
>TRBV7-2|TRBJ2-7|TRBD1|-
CASSLTTRGYEQYF
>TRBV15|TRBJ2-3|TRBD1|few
CATSRGGGTGNTDTQYF